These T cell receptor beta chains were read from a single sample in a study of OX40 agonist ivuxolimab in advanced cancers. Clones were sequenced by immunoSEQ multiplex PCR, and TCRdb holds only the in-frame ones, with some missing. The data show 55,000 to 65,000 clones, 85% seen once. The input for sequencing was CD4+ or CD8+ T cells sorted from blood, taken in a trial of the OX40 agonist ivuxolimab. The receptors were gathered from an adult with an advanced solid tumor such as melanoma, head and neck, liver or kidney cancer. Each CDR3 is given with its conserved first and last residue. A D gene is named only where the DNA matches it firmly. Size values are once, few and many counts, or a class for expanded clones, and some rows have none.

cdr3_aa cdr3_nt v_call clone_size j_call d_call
CARSTTPQASDFHEQYF TGTGCCAGAAGCACCACCCCCCAGGCTAGCGATTTCCACGAGCAGTACTTC TRBV5-3 . TRBJ2-7 .
CASSYGDRARGTEAFF TGTGCCAGCAGTTACGGGGACAGGGCGAGGGGCACTGAAGCTTTCTTT TRBV6-5 . TRBJ1-1 TRBD1
CASSVEDWGTQYF TGTGCCAGCAGCGTCGAGGACTGGGGGACCCAGTACTTC TRBV9 . TRBJ2-5 .
CASSPTSVQTQYF TGTGCCAGCAGCCCGACTAGCGTCCAGACCCAGTACTTC TRBV5-8 . TRBJ2-5 TRBD2
CATSRSGQGFNEQFF TGTGCCACGTCCCGATCGGGACAGGGTTTCAATGAGCAGTTCTTC TRBV19 . TRBJ2-1 TRBD1
CASSLASGRNYYGYTF TGTGCCAGCAGCTTGGCGTCCGGGAGGAACTACTATGGCTACACCTTC TRBV5-4 . TRBJ1-2 .
CASSSGGTGYATGELFF TGTGCCAGCAGCTCCGGGGGGACAGGGTATGCCACCGGGGAGCTGTTTTTT TRBV7-9 . TRBJ2-2 TRBD1
CASSSSRGPSYNEQFF TGTGCCAGCAGCTCCTCCAGGGGGCCATCCTACAATGAGCAGTTCTTC TRBV11-3 . TRBJ2-1 TRBD1
CASRIPLARGTAYEQYF TGCGCCAGCAGGATCCCATTAGCGAGGGGAACAGCCTACGAGCAGTACTTC TRBV10-1 . TRBJ2-7 .
CASSLDLGRGETQYF TGTGCCAGCAGCTTGGACTTGGGCAGGGGGGAGACCCAGTACTTC TRBV5-6 . TRBJ2-5 TRBD1
CASSVDPSRGNQPQHF TGTGCCAGCAGCGTCGACCCTTCCCGGGGCAATCAGCCCCAGCATTTT TRBV5-8 . TRBJ1-5 .
CASSLVPEETQYF TGTGCCAGCAGCTTAGTTCCAGAAGAGACCCAGTACTTC TRBV7-3 . TRBJ2-5 .
CASSVFSSTDTQYF TGTGCCAGCAGCGTATTCTCTAGCACAGATACGCAGTATTTT TRBV5-6 . TRBJ2-3 .
CASSRGEKETQYF TGTGCCAGCAGTAGAGGGGAAAAAGAGACCCAGTACTTC TRBV6-6 . TRBJ2-5 .
CASSPPPWTSAADEQFF TGTGCCAGCAGCCCTCCCCCCTGGACTAGCGCTGCGGATGAGCAGTTCTTC TRBV27 . TRBJ2-1 TRBD2
CAWSVQENQPQHF TGTGCCTGGAGTGTACAGGAGAATCAGCCCCAGCATTTT TRBV30 few TRBJ1-5 .
CASRTLGNYGYTF TGTGCCAGCAGAACACTGGGAAACTATGGCTACACCTTC TRBV2 . TRBJ1-2 .
CASSPQGAEETQYF TGTGCCAGCTCACCACAGGGGGCGGAGGAGACCCAGTACTTC TRBV18 . TRBJ2-5 TRBD1
CASSLLLLAGEETQYF TGTGCCAGCAGCTTACTGTTACTAGCGGGGGAAGAGACCCAGTACTTC TRBV11-2 . TRBJ2-5 TRBD2
CASSLRSGSSNQPQHF TGTGCCAGCAGCTTACGGTCTGGGAGTAGCAATCAGCCCCAGCATTTT TRBV7-2 . TRBJ1-5 .
CASSGTAAYEQYF TGTGCCAGCTCCGGGACAGCAGCCTACGAGCAGTACTTC TRBV18 . TRBJ2-7 TRBD1
CAWRGGQSSQYF TGTGCCTGGCGGGGCGGACAAAGTTCCCAGTACTTC TRBV30 . TRBJ2-5 .
CASNGQVWPFHTIYF TGCGCCAGCAACGGACAGGTCTGGCCGTTTCACACCATATATTTT TRBV10-1 . TRBJ1-3 TRBD1
CAWSGLAVGETQYF TGTGCCTGGAGCGGACTAGCGGTTGGGGAGACCCAGTACTTC TRBV30 . TRBJ2-5 TRBD2
CASSDRSSGNTIYF TGTGCCAGCAGTGATAGATCCTCTGGAAACACCATATATTTT TRBV2 few TRBJ1-3 .
CASSLGDGNYEQYF TGTGCCAGCAGCTTAGGCGACGGAAACTACGAGCAGTACTTC TRBV7-9 . TRBJ2-7 .
CASSFGQTGELFF TGCGCCAGCAGCTTCGGACAGACCGGGGAGCTGTTTTTT TRBV5-1 . TRBJ2-2 .
CASSPSAGRPFTYEQYF TGTGCCAGCAGTCCCTCGGCGGGCCGACCCTTCACCTACGAGCAGTACTTC TRBV28 . TRBJ2-7 .
CASSEGGAGANEQFF TGCGCCAGCAGTGAAGGGGGAGCGGGGGCAAATGAGCAGTTCTTC TRBV10-1 . TRBJ2-1 TRBD2
CASSVGGTGANEQFF TGTGCCAGCAGCGTTGGAGGGACAGGGGCGAATGAGCAGTTCTTC TRBV9 . TRBJ2-1 TRBD1